This entry describes one T cell receptor beta chain. What antigen it recognizes has not been identified. Within one base of it there is no much larger clone, and no base qualities were kept. The cohort consisted of 666 healthy bone marrow donors. All cohort members were sampled while nominally healthy, although unrecorded immune exposures were likely present. The donor tested CMV seropositive, placing the donor among the 250 to 350 seropositive members of the cohort. A peripheral blood sample was provided by each donor, and peripheral blood mononuclear cells were used for TCR beta sequencing. Genomic DNA extraction from the blood cell samples was performed with the Qiagen DNeasy Blood Extraction Kit. The entry originates in a study of cytomegalovirus exposure and HLA in healthy donors (dated by TCRdb to 2017 to 2019). In the study overall: An earlier analysis of roughly 610 of the donors reported approximately 300 Gb of sequence data and 117 million unique TCR beta sequences obtained from some 200 million T cells. Rather than drawing on any new phenotypic data, the later analysis identified candidate immune exposures from TCR beta sequences and the way those sequences occurred across donors. Across under 500 genotyped donors of the cohort, an average of roughly 230,000 unique TCR beta nucleotide sequences per donor were sequenced, and roughly a sixth of those sequences were non-productive. The study profiled the T cell repertoires of some 610 subjects by immunosequencing and related them to cytomegalovirus serostatus. HLA typing covered class I and class II loci at four-digit resolution. About 280 gigabases of sequencing data and roughly 81 million unique TCR sequences made up an early release that covered roughly 670 HLA-typed donors. In a later genetic analysis, genome-wide SNP genotypes for about 65% of the roughly 670 donors were used, and that subset was treated as a discovery cohort. To decide whether each TCR beta V gene segment behaved as functional or pseudogenic, an earlier analysis of some 540 of the donors relied on high-throughput TCR beta sequencing. Of the 398 genotyped donors, 80% to 90% were placed in the genetic ancestry cluster associated with self-reported Caucasian donors. All discovery cohort repertoires had been generated on a single sequencing platform. The number of typed donors differed by locus: roughly 620-630 for A, B, C, DRB1 and DQB1; approximately 540 for DQA1; some 590 for DPA1; and roughly 450 for DPB1. Donor age, sex, ethnicity and CMV serostatus were compiled alongside the repertoire data. Along with the approximately 700-subject first cohort, a separate validation cohort of around 120 different subjects was used. The study combined high-throughput TCR immunosequencing, statistical association of individual TCRs with disease status, and machine learning to predict cytomegalovirus infection status. To study patterns of TCR occurrence, a later analysis re-analyzed previously published TCR beta repertoires from 500 to 850 donors and added high-resolution HLA genotyping. Five DR-DQ haplotypes were treated as single units for association and clustering because of strong linkage in the cohort. The study aimed to test whether signatures of past pathogen exposure could be identified by cataloging public T cell receptors. General findings and caveats noted by the study authors: Most TCR sequences were seen in very few donors, while some public TCRs were found in many individuals. It was suggested by the authors that the approach could potentially be generalized to other disease states and immunological phenotypes. A total of 150 or so TCR beta chains were listed by the study as associated with cytomegalovirus. The cohort was sequenced for TCR beta chains only, and without alpha or paired-chain data the features that could be detected were limited. An association between a missense DCLRE1C variant and V-gene and J-gene trimming of TCR beta chains was found in a later genetic analysis and replicated in an independent cohort. The presence/absence analyses assumed that sequencing depth was roughly uniform across donors, and that assumption may not be true. A further reported finding was that TCR beta sequences accurately predicted the HLA-A and HLA-B alleles for most subjects in the first cohort. Correlated functional status among segregating V segments might reflect linkage disequilibrium, but an unknown experimental factor could not be ruled out. Most CMV-associated TCR beta chains appeared to be HLA-restricted in a later analysis, and the HLA associations seemed to be driven largely by CMV exposure. In an earlier analysis of 587 of the donors, most TCR beta V segments were observed in productive rearrangements about 87% or about 30% of the time, broadly matching IMGT annotations. Cytomegalovirus status was reported to be diagnosed by the classifier with high specificity and sensitivity in both the original and validation cohorts. Because HLA typing was unavailable for some donors at each locus, only the typed subset was used in association tests. A group of highly shared sequence variants was considered likely to be a technical artifact of the sequencing pipeline. Compared with equally common non-associated chains, HLA-associated TCR beta chains in a later analysis were more clonally expanded and had lower generation probabilities. In a later analysis, several top co-occurrence clusters were reported to appear linked to parvovirus B19, influenza, CMV and Epstein-Barr virus. According to a later genetic analysis, donors in an Asian-associated ancestry cluster had fewer N-insertions in productive TCRs than the approximately 630-donor mean. Strong co-occurrence of HLA alleles, especially DR and DQ, made assigning TCR associations to individual alleles difficult. In a later analysis, 15,000 to 20,000 TCR beta sequences were associated with specific HLA alleles at a false discovery rate of 0.05. Because counts were too low, seventeen rarely observed V segments, including chromosome 9 orphons, were left out of the earlier analysis of 587 of the donors. Some IMGT-functional V segments, including TRBV6-2 and TRBV6-3, could not be distinguished by the 87-base-pair reads and were therefore excluded. According to a later analysis, TCR association rates differed among HLA loci, with DRB1 alleles showing the most associated TCRs and HLA-C alleles showing the fewest. CMV serostatus was the only immune exposure information available for the cohort. Three of the identified cytomegalovirus-associated TCR beta chains were confirmed in vitro to be specific for cytomegalovirus antigens.

Relative to germline, V is missing 10 bases and J is missing 6 bases, with 12 bases of the junction outside any gene match. CDR1 and CDR2, per the germline V gene (reference sequence), are SEHNR and FQNEAQ. The CDR3 measures 14 amino acids from cysteine to phenylalanine. Solely the CDR3 DNA is kept, with 42 bases framed from the first base. Library creation used the immunoSEQ multiplex PCR assay. The multiplex PCR relied on a mix of 60 forward primers for TCR Vbeta segments and 13 reverse primers for TCR Jbeta segments. The CDR3 region of rearranged TCR beta genes was amplified from genomic DNA with a multiplex PCR assay. The Illumina HiSeq System was used to sequence the amplified TCR beta libraries as 87-base-pair reads. As for the authors' bioinformatics: A later analysis tallied 75 million to 95 million unique TCR beta chains across the 666 repertoires, and approximately 11 million of those chains were shared by two or more donors. A nearest-neighbor algorithm error-corrected the raw reads and collapsed the reads into unique sequences, merging closely related sequences to remove PCR and sequencing errors. CDR3 sequences were aligned to IMGT reference sequences to assign V, D and J gene segments. Each retained sequence needed at least a six-nucleotide match to both a V gene segment and a J gene segment. A rearrangement counted as productive if the CDR3 had no stop codons and remained in frame with V and J, and every other rearrangement counted as non-productive. Following IMGT convention, CDR3 was defined as the stretch from the second conserved V-encoded cysteine to the conserved J-encoded phenylalanine. Sequences without an unambiguous match to a single V gene segment were excluded from the earlier analysis of a few hundred of the donors. In an earlier analysis of approximately 550 of the donors, V segments were called functional above 56.7% productive rearrangements and were called segregating when the between-donor standard deviation exceeded 5%. A statistical classification framework was built for diagnosing cytomegalovirus status from the catalog of TCR beta chain sequences. A later analysis assigned V and J genes by comparing TCR nucleotide sequences with IMGT/GENE-DB human TR gene sequences. In a later analysis, CDR3 sequences and most-parsimonious VDJ recombination scenarios were assigned using the TCRdist pipeline. In a later analysis, every TCR beta chain was defined by the combination of its CDR3 amino acid sequence and its V-gene family, and reads without a unique V-gene family were dropped. In a later analysis, fewer than 650 highly shared, low-generation-probability nucleotide sequences were removed to address suspected cross-contamination and a sequencing artifact. For each public chain, a later analysis derived a clonal expansion index from normalized ranks of inferred template counts within each repertoire. In a later analysis, generation probabilities were computed with a VDJ recombination model fitted to out-of-frame rearrangements, and the resulting probabilities were checked against IGoR. In a later analysis, hypergeometric tests were used to score TCR-TCR, TCR-HLA and TCR-CMV co-occurrence, with a repertoire-size bias correction applied to TCR pairs. False discovery rates were estimated in a later analysis by permuting HLA or CMV assignments 20 times. In a later analysis, co-occurring TCRs were grouped using DBSCAN, and TCRdist sequence similarity was added for clustering within HLA-allele-positive subsets. For co-occurrence clustering, repertoires with fewer than 30,000 or more than 120,000 public chains were excluded, along with five or six repertoires with anomalous nucleotide sharing. This immuneACCESS table, as held by TCRdb, lists in-frame sequences with V and J called but not all clones. Of the missing ones, under half trace to an unresolved V gene in checked studies; the others have no known cause. Clonal size and the V and J genes are those of that table, whereas D and trimming came from the DNA. This sample lists 150,000 or so clones; approximately 84% were detected once. Around 4.1% of the sample lies in the top ten.

The V and J genes are TRBV7-9 and TRBJ2-1; 7 nucleotides in the junction match TRBD2. The sample comprised PBMCs. The TCR comes from a woman aged 50 to 65 in good health and CMV-seropositive. The sequence in DNA is TGTGCCATCCGCTTTGCGGGAGCGTCCAATGAGCAGTTCTTC. The translation is CAIRFAGASNEQFF. Reference TRBV7-9 and TRBJ2-1 proteins supply the regions before and after the CDR3; the full variable domain is: DTGVSQNPRHKITKRGQNVTFRCDPISEHNRLYWYRQTLGQGPEFLTYFQNEAQLEKSRLLSDRFSAERPKGSFSTLEIQRTEQGDSAMYLCAIRFAGASNEQFFGPGTRLTVL.